This T cell receptor beta chain was identified in a study of graft-versus-host responses after intestinal transplantation. As for the study in general: Isolated intestinal, liver-intestinal, or multivisceral transplants had been given to the recipients. Every transplant recipient was induced with anti-thymocyte globulin, then maintained on tacrolimus and steroids for about three years.

As for this clone: Its target is not known.

TCRdb's table, derived via immunoSEQ multiplex PCR, lists solely in-frame clones and lacks some. There are tens of thousands of clones in the sample; about 95% occur only once, and less than 0.25% lies in the top ten. Study findings and constraints: Patients with graft-donor T cell macrochimerism had high graft-versus-host to host-versus-graft clonal ratios in allografts. Detection of GvH clones occurred in recipient marrow, and some had their first appearance in ileum or blood.

V was clipped by 4 bases and J by 0 bases, with 16 bases between them. Germline values: CDR1 SGHRS, CDR2 YFSETQ. The CDR3 has 17 residues. The sample in question was unstimulated CD8+ T cells sorted from spleen or lymph node cells, obtained before transplant. The chain has TRBV5-1 and TRBJ2-2; D is uncertain. The receptor comes from a human donor who was the organ donor for an intestinal transplant. This chain's CDR3 is CASSPYGAVTNTGELFF. Written as DNA, the CDR3 is TGCGCCAGCAGCCCCTACGGCGCGGTTACGAACACCGGGGAGCTGTTTTTT.